This TCR beta chain appears in the sequencing data of a study of graft-versus-host responses after intestinal transplantation. Clones were sequenced by immunoSEQ multiplex PCR, and TCRdb holds only the in-frame ones, with some missing. Here the sample spans approximately 86,000 clones, roughly 89% being singletons. With V trimmed by 1 base and J by 3 bases, 2 bases remained unmatched. Germline values: CDR1 SEHNR, CDR2 FQNEAQ (reference sequence). This CDR3 has 15 residues. As regards this clone: The antigen is unknown.

The source is a human donor who received an intestinal transplant. This chain connects TRBV7-9 to TRBJ1-4; 7 bases are shared with TRBD1. Here the sequenced sample was unstimulated CD4+ T cells sorted from spleen or lymph node cells, taken before intestinal transplant. The CDR3 DNA follows: TGTGCCAGCAGCTTAGTACAGGGGCCTAATGAAAAACTGTTTTTT. This gives the protein CASSLVQGPNEKLFF.